What follows describes a single T cell receptor (beta chain). The data derive from a study of blood T cell repertoires in COVID-19. Germline V gene sequence: CDR1 SGHVS, CDR2 FQNEAQ. V was pared by 5 bases and J by 4 bases, with 8 bases of the junction left unmatched. This CDR3 spans 16 amino acids. Per the original data handling: Reference gene primer amplification gave estimated nucleated cell counts. TCRdb's copy holds only in-frame clones and misses some; the assay was immunoSEQ multiplex PCR. V and J calls and clone size come straight from that table; D and trimming were deduced from the DNA. The sample consists of roughly 100,000 clones, approximately 80% of them appearing once.

This chain links TRBV7-8 with TRBJ2-2; TRBD1 aligns across 9 bases. The material sequenced was peripheral blood. The sequence was obtained from an elderly man with acute or convalescent COVID-19. The DNA of the CDR3 is TGTGCCAGCAGCCACGTGGGACAGGGATCCACCGGGGAGCTGTTTTTT. Translating it yields CASSHVGQGSTGELFF.